One sample yielded the 21 T cell receptor beta chains listed below, sequenced in a study of regulatory T cells in long-lasting Graves disease. CDR3 regions were amplified by Arm-PCR using iRepertoire HTBI primers to build TCR beta libraries. Via MiXCR, TCRdb re-called the multiplex PCR reads, giving one row per CDR3 protein. Seen here are approximately 350,000 distinct CDR3 sequences, about 23% observed once, and the top ten hold around 30%. As for time point: persistent/refractory GD, antithyroid drugs over 5 years with positive TRAb. PBMC RNA was the source of the TCR library. The sample was peripheral blood mononuclear cells (PBMCs), taken when the disease was refractory, from a patient treated with antithyroid drugs. The receptor source for this set is a woman in her forties with Graves disease.

On this clonotype itself: The likely explanation is a read error, given a far larger clone one base away. It is likely a read error, because the conserved phenylalanine at the end of the CDR3 is missing. CDR3 bases: TGTGCCAGCAGCCTAGGAGGGACAGAAGAGACCCAGTACCTC. Translation: CASSLGGTEETQYL. The V call is TRBV11-2, the J call TRBJ2-4; a weak D match, TRBD1 (7 bases). The J call may be wrong; the DNA end is better matched by TRBJ2-5. In germline, CDR1 is SGHAT, CDR2 FQNNGV. This CDR3 has 14 amino acids.

This clonotype was observed a few times. The chain combines TRBV14 with TRBJ2-5; 7 bases are a match to TRBD1. This CDR3 contains 16 residues. Unmatched junction bases numbered 13, after V lost 4 bases and J lost 5 bases. Per the germline V gene, CDR1 is SGHDN and CDR2 is FVKESK. The CDR3 region is CASSPPWTGIVETQYF. The CDR3 nucleotides are TGTGCCAGCAGCCCTCCCTGGACAGGTATCGTCGAGACCCAGTACTTC.

This clonotype was counted a few times. The V call is TRBV9, the J call TRBJ2-3; no definite D call. Germline V gives CDR1 SGDLS, CDR2 YYNGEE. The CDR3 covers 14 residues. Trimming pared 2 bases from V and 0 bases from J, leaving 7 bases between. CDR3 nucleotides: TGTGCCAGCAGCGTTATCGCTAGCACAGATACGCAGTATTTT. Translating gives CASSVIASTDTQYF.

The chain has TRBV27 and TRBJ2-6; possibly TRBD1 or TRBD2 for D (5 bases each). With 5 bases removed from V and 2 bases from J, the gap between germline ends came to 19 bases. Germline loops: CDR1 MNHEY, CDR2 SMNVEV (reference sequence). The CDR3 totals 18 residues. The DNA for the CDR3 is TGTGCCAGCAGTCCAAACCTTTTTAGGGACCCTGGGGCCAACGTCCTGACTTTC. Translating gives CASSPNLFRDPGANVLTF.

Of note for this clonotype: This may come from a read error, since a much larger clone is one base off. J is TRBJ2-7 and V is TRBV2, with D possibly TRBD1 on 5 matching bases. CDR3 length: 12 amino acids. CDR1 SNHLY and CDR2 FYNNEI come from the germline V gene. The CDR3 sequence is CATRSQGYGQYF. For the CDR3, the DNA is TGTGCCACCCGGAGCCAGGGTTACGGGCAGTACTTC.

This clonotype was detected a few times. V usage is TRBV28 and J usage is TRBJ2-1; a weak D match, TRBD1 (5 bases). V lost 2 bases and J lost 5, with 10 bases in between. Germline CDR1 is MDHEN and CDR2 is SYDVKM. The CDR3 extends over 14 amino acids. Here the CDR3 reads CASSLARVNNEQFF. The DNA of the CDR3 is TGTGCCAGCAGTTTAGCCAGGGTCAACAATGAGCAGTTCTTC.

This clonotype was seen at least ten times. The gene calls are TRBV6-5 and TRBJ1-1, with TRBD1 matching 7 bases. This CDR3 is built from 15 residues. The junction had 4 bases not matched to a gene; V was cut back by 2 bases and J by 1 base. Germline CDR1 MNHEY, CDR2 SVGAGI. CDR3 nucleotide sequence: TGTGCCAGCAGTTACACCCCAGGGGGGAACACTGAAGCTTTCTTT. Protein: CASSYTPGGNTEAFF.

This clonotype has only one observation. This chain uses TRBV6-1 with TRBJ2-2; D is possibly TRBD2 (6 bases). Germline CDR1 reads MNHNS; CDR2 reads SASEGT. This CDR3 has 16 amino acids. Trimming left V 6 bases short and J 1 base short, with 15 bases between. The CDR3 nucleotides are TGTGCCAGCAGCTCCCCCTTGGGGGGGAACACCGGGGAGCTGTTTTTT. This encodes CASSSPLGGNTGELFF.

This clonotype was counted ten times or more. The rearrangement uses TRBV6-5 and TRBJ2-2, with D possibly TRBD1 on 5 matching bases. The CDR3 is 18 amino acids. Deletions cut 2 bases from V and 3 bases from J, with 19 bases between. The germline gives CDR1 MNHEY, CDR2 SVGAGI. For the CDR3, the DNA is TGTGCCAGCAGTTACGACAAGCGACAGCCTCCCTACACCGGGGAGCTGTTTTTT. Translated: CASSYDKRQPPYTGELFF.

The genes are TRBV20-1 and TRBJ2-3; a possible D gene is TRBD2 (6 bases). The V gene lost 0 bases and the J gene lost 0 bases, with 16 bases spanning the gap. In germline, CDR1 is DFQATT, CDR2 SNEGSKA (reference sequence). This CDR3 comprises 17 residues. CDR3 sequence reads: CSARDPLAPRSTDTQYF. In DNA form, the CDR3 reads TGCAGTGCTAGAGACCCCCTAGCGCCTAGGAGCACAGATACGCAGTATTTT.

On this clonotype itself: This likely reflects a read error, since a far larger clone is one base away. The chain joins TRBV6-1 to TRBJ2-5; D could derive from TRBD1 or TRBD2 (5 bases each). The CDR3 runs 18 residues. V was shortened by 6 bases and J by 7 bases, with 30 bases between the two germline ends. Germline values: CDR1 MNHNS, CDR2 SASEGT. The CDR3 loop is CASRHNDCQWDLTVTQYF. In nucleotides, the CDR3 is TGTGCCAGCAGACATAACGATTGCCAGTGGGACCTCACTGTGACCCAGTACTTC.

This clonotype was recorded a few times. This chain connects TRBV29-1 to TRBJ2-1; 10 nucleotides align to TRBD2. This CDR3 is built from 13 residues. Germline V CDR1 and CDR2: SQVTM, ANQGSEA. V dropped 3 bases and J dropped 9; count of bases not matched to a gene: 5. The DNA of the CDR3 is TGCAGCGTTGATAGTCTAGCGGGAGTTGAGCAGTTCTTC. Protein sequence: CSVDSLAGVEQFF.

This clonotype was observed many times. V usage is TRBV28 and J usage is TRBJ2-4, with TRBD1 matching over 7 bases. V was pared by 5 bases and J by 4 bases, with 8 bases of the junction left unmatched. Germline CDR1 is MDHEN and CDR2 is SYDVKM. The CDR3 loop spans 15 amino acids. The CDR3 nucleotides read TGTGCCAGCAGTACACCCCCGGGACAGAAAAACATTCAGTACTTC. Protein: CASSTPPGQKNIQYF.

Ten or more counts support this clonotype. The V call is TRBV28, the J call TRBJ2-3, with 12 bases lining up with TRBD2. The junction had 7 bases not matched to a gene; V was cut back by 5 bases and J by 4 bases. The germline CDR1 and CDR2 sequences are MDHEN and SYDVKM. CDR3 length: 16 amino acids. The CDR3 spells CASSHLAGGPPDTQYF. The CDR3 DNA is TGTGCCAGCAGTCACCTAGCGGGAGGGCCCCCAGATACGCAGTATTTT.

Only a few counts were recorded for this clonotype. The rearrangement links TRBV27 to TRBJ1-5; D perhaps matches TRBD1 (5 bases). From germline, CDR1 is MNHEY and CDR2 SMNVEV (reference sequence). V lost 3 bases and J lost 2, with 11 bases in between. This CDR3 has 15 residues. The CDR3: CASSFWGEGNQPQHF. In DNA, the CDR3 is TGTGCCAGCAGTTTTTGGGGGGAGGGCAATCAGCCCCAGCATTTT.

This clonotype was observed many times. The rearrangement joins TRBV12-3 or TRBV12-4 to TRBJ1-1, with TRBD1 identical over 7 bases. Unmatched junction bases numbered 2, after V lost 4 bases and J lost 3 bases. The CDR3 has 13 residues. The CDR3 bases are TGTGCCAGCAGTTCACAGGGGTACACTGAAGCTTTCTTT. It yields the protein CASSSQGYTEAFF.

A few counts support this clonotype. With a much larger clone just one base away, this may be a read error. This chain joins TRBV28 and TRBJ1-3; weak D call: TRBD1 (6 bases). Germline V gene lookup returns CDR1 MDHEN and CDR2 SYDVKM. This CDR3 spans 14 amino acids. DNA for the CDR3: TGTGCCAGCAGTTCGACAGGATCTGAAAACACCATATATTTT. It encodes CASSSTGSENTIYF.

This clonotype appeared a few times. This sequence joins TRBV7-6 and TRBJ1-4; 7 bases agree with TRBD1. CDR3 length equals 15 residues. The V gene end was trimmed by 5 bases and the J gene end by 8 bases; junction bases not matched to a gene: 11. Germline CDR1 SGHVS, CDR2 FNYEAQ. Written as DNA, the CDR3 is TGTGCCAGCAGCCCCCAGACAGGGTGGAGGGAAAAACTGTTTTTT. Its protein product is CASSPQTGWREKLFF. Using reference TRBV7-6 and TRBJ1-4 for the parts outside the CDR3, the full variable domain is GAGVSQSPRYKVTKRGQDVALRCDPISGHVSLYWYRQALGQGPEFLTYFNYEAQQDKSGLPNDRFSAERPEGSISTLTIQRTEQRDSAMYRCASSPQTGWREKLFFGSGTQLSVL.

There are many counts of this clonotype. The chain has TRBV28 and TRBJ2-7; D is unresolved. CDR3 size: 14 residues. Germline V gene data show CDR1 as MDHEN and CDR2 as SYDVKM. Trimming left V 6 bases short and J 6 bases short, with 18 bases between. DNA for the CDR3: TGTGCCAGCAGAGCCCCACGAGTGGACGGCGAGCAGTACTTC. It specifies CASRAPRVDGEQYF.

The table lists this clonotype with a few counts. V gene TRBV11-2 combines with J gene TRBJ2-2, with TRBD1 identical over 7 bases. The CDR3 runs 14 residues. V lost 5 bases, J lost 4 bases, and 4 bases stayed unmatched. Germline V CDR1 and CDR2: SGHAT, FQNNGV. The CDR3 spells CASSRTGPTGELFF. The CDR3 nucleotides are TGTGCCAGCAGCCGGACAGGACCCACCGGGGAGCTGTTTTTT.

This clonotype was seen only a few times. In nucleotides, the CDR3 is TGTGCCAGCAGTTATAGTCTTGGGTCCTACGAGCAGTACTTC. Translation gives CASSYSLGSYEQYF. The chain links TRBV7-6 to TRBJ2-7; D is unclear. The CDR3 totals 14 residues. Germline V CDR1 and CDR2: SGHVS, FNYEAQ. The V end was cut by 6 bases, the J end by 1 base, with 13 bases between.